This T cell receptor beta chain was profiled in a study of CD8 T cells in ankylosing spondylitis. V was clipped by 2 bases and J by 2 bases, with 9 bases between them. There are 14 residues in the CDR3. The germline CDR1 and CDR2 sequences are SGDLS and YYNGEE. The authors made TCR beta libraries by quantitative 5'-RACE with molecular barcodes. In TCRdb, the 5' RACE reads were re-called with MiXCR into one record per CDR3 protein. The data show about 42,000 distinct CDR3 sequences, with around 2.8% seen just once and under 6% held by the top ten. Study findings and constraints: Before this, some motif variants had been reported in reactive arthritis synovial fluid and blood.

The table lists this clonotype with many counts. The antigen is not known. The V and J genes are TRBV9 and TRBJ2-3; possibly TRBD2 for D (5 bases). This clonotype was sampled from a male donor with ankylosing spondylitis or in good health (not recorded which). The sequencing sample was made of blood, either unsorted or a sorted T cell fraction (not recorded which). The CDR3 DNA reads TGTGCCAGCAGCGTGCGCGGGTCCACAGATACGCAGTATTTT. This sequence encodes CASSVRGSTDTQYF.